This T cell receptor beta chain was documented in a study of blood T cell repertoires in COVID-19. Whole-study context: The samples span acute and convalescent COVID-19 from the United States, Italy and Spain. The analysed material was cDNA or gDNA that came from T cells, B-cell-depleted T cells, or PBMCs.

The CDR3 is 13 amino acids. CDR1 and CDR2 (germline): MDHEN, SYDVKM. Trimming took off 7 bases at V and 5 bases at J, with 14 bases between the two ends. In the study's own analysis: From reference gene primer amplification, estimates of nucleated cell counts were derived. Using immunoSEQ multiplex PCR, the repertoire was profiled, and TCRdb retains in-frame clones only, with some absent. V and J calls and clone size are given by that table; D and trimming were obtained from the DNA. The table has some 79,000 clones, around 89% seen once. The receptor was isolated from a man between 70 and 80 years old with active or convalescent COVID-19. Specimen: peripheral blood. The rearrangement uses TRBV28 and TRBJ2-5; perhaps TRBD2 as D (6 bases). The CDR3: CASKARGTETQYF. The CDR3 DNA follows: TGTGCCAGCAAGGCCCGGGGGACGGAGACCCAGTACTTC.